These 11 T cell receptor beta chains share one sample of origin, sequenced in a study of shared clonotypes between healthy human individuals. The data were produced by immunoSEQ multiplex PCR, yet TCRdb's version contains in-frame clones alone and is incomplete. The sample carries some 2.3 million clones, roughly 93% recorded once. The sequenced sample was naive CD4+ T cells from PBMCs. Indicated subset: CD45RA+ positively selected. Receptor source: a man between 18 and 29 years old in good health. Some clones in this sample may be carry-over from other donors' samples.

Points on this clone: The junction departs from the called germline gene at one end, perhaps through a read error. The V and J genes are TRBV6-5 and TRBJ2-1; 9 bases agree with TRBD2. Germline V gives CDR1 MNHEY, CDR2 SVGAGI. CDR3 length: 16 amino acids. This CDR3 reads CASSHSREGLRNEQFF. The CDR3 DNA reads TGTGCCAGCAGTCACTCGCGGGAGGGCCTCCGTAATGAGCAGTTCTTC.

J is TRBJ2-3 and V is TRBV10-1; weak D call: TRBD1 (6 bases). Germline V gene lookup returns CDR1 WNHNN and CDR2 SYGVQD (reference sequence). Trimming stripped 0 bases from V and 3 bases from J, with 16 bases between. The CDR3 is 17 residues long. CDR3 region: CASSESGAHGGTDTQYF. As DNA, the CDR3 is TGCGCCAGCAGTGAGTCGGGGGCACACGGCGGGACAGATACGCAGTATTTT.

The chain carries TRBV5-1 and TRBJ1-3; D not certain. The CDR3 totals 14 residues. From germline, CDR1 is SGHRS and CDR2 YFSETQ. Trimming removed 4 bases at V and 0 bases at J, with 8 bases between. The CDR3 is CASSQVSSGNTIYF. CDR3 sequence (DNA): TGCGCCAGCAGCCAAGTGAGCTCTGGAAACACCATATATTTT.

The gene calls are TRBV5-8 and TRBJ2-3; D gene uncertain. From germline, CDR1 is SGHTS and CDR2 YDEGEE. There are 13 residues in the CDR3. Trimming removed 0 bases from V and 6 bases from J, with 8 bases in between. The CDR3 protein is CASSLELFDTQYF. In nucleotides, the CDR3 is TGTGCCAGCAGCTTGGAATTGTTCGATACGCAGTATTTT.

This rearrangement joins TRBV10-3 to TRBJ1-4; a possible D gene is TRBD1 (5 bases). Germline CDR1 and CDR2: ENHRY and SYGVKD. Trimming took 11 bases from V and 2 from J, leaving 15 bases between them. The CDR3 totals 14 residues. In nucleotides, the CDR3 is TGTGCCGTCGGAGTCGGGGCGACTAATGAAAAACTGTTTTTT. Its protein product is CAVGVGATNEKLFF.

V and J are TRBV30 and TRBJ1-4; D gene ambiguous. CDR1 and CDR2 from the germline V gene are GTSNPN and SVGIG (reference sequence). Trimming took off 4 bases at V and 4 bases at J, with 13 bases between the two ends. The CDR3 sequence is 14 residues long. The CDR3 region has the DNA TGTGCCTGGACCCCGGCGGGCAATAATGAAAAACTGTTTTTT. Amino acid sequence: CAWTPAGNNEKLFF.

In DNA form, the CDR3 reads TGTGCCAGCAGTGAACAGGGATTCGGCAATCAGCCCCAGCATTTT. Translated: CASSEQGFGNQPQHF. V is TRBV2 and J is TRBJ1-5, with D perhaps TRBD1 (5 bases). CDR1 is SNHLY and CDR2 is FYNNEI in the germline V gene. Trimming removed 2 bases from V and 2 bases from J, with 10 bases in between. This CDR3 is 15 amino acids long.

With regard to this clone: This same CDR3 is encoded by further DNA sequences in the sample. The chain carries TRBV15 and TRBJ1-2, with D uncertain. CDR1 and CDR2 (germline): LNHNV, YYDKDF (reference sequence). V gave up 3 bases and J gave up 3 bases, with 2 bases separating them. This CDR3 has 11 amino acids. CDR3: CATSRDYGYTF. The CDR3 nucleotides are TGTGCCACCAGCAGGGACTATGGCTACACCTTC.

This chain connects TRBV7-9 to TRBJ1-1; no clear D. CDR1 and CDR2 from the germline V gene are SEHNR and FQNEAQ (reference sequence). With 7 bases removed from V and 0 bases from J, the gap between germline ends came to 12 bases. The CDR3 extends over 14 amino acids. This CDR3 is CASKKEGLNTEAFF. The CDR3 DNA reads as TGTGCCAGCAAAAAGGAGGGATTGAACACTGAAGCTTTCTTT.

This rearrangement joins TRBV4-1 to TRBJ2-6; tentative D call: TRBD1 (6 bases). This CDR3 has 19 residues. Trimming pared 0 bases from V and 1 base from J, leaving 16 bases between. The V gene's germline CDR1 is MGHRA and CDR2 YSYEKL. In nucleotides, the CDR3 is TGCGCCAGCAGCCAAGATCCCCGACAGGTCTTATCTGGGGCCAACGTCCTGACTTTC. Amino acids: CASSQDPRQVLSGANVLTF.

The V call is TRBV10-3, the J call TRBJ2-1; TRBD2 might be the D (5 bases). V lost 0 bases and J lost 0, with 12 bases in between. Germline V lookup: CDR1 ENHRY, CDR2 SYGVKD. This CDR3 has 17 amino acids. The DNA of the CDR3 is TGTGCCATCAGTGAGTCCGGACTCCTCAGCTCCTACAATGAGCAGTTCTTC. Translating gives CAISESGLLSSYNEQFF.